This TCR beta chain was sequenced in a study of blood T cell repertoires in COVID-19. At the level of the study: Material from acute and convalescent COVID-19 was sourced from the United States, Italy and Spain. Sources were T cells, B-cell-depleted T cells, or PBMCs; the material itself was cDNA or gDNA.

Per the original data handling: Nucleated cell number was recorded as an estimate derived from reference gene primer amplification. Assay used: immunoSEQ multiplex PCR; TCRdb lists only in-frame clones, some missing. V, J and clone size are taken as reported in that table, and D and trimming were inferred from the DNA itself. The repertoire has 130,000 to 150,000 clones, approximately 86% of them found once; the top ten carry about 3%. The CDR3 has 14 residues. From germline, CDR1 is LNHDA and CDR2 SQIVND (reference sequence). V was clipped by 3 bases and J by 4 bases; unmatched bases: 2. The material sequenced was peripheral blood. The TCR comes from a woman aged 40 to 50 with active or convalescent COVID-19. The chain joins TRBV19 to TRBJ2-3; TRBD1 matches 9 bases. This chain's CDR3 is CASSMGQGADTQYF. CDR3 DNA: TGTGCCAGTAGTATGGGACAGGGTGCAGATACGCAGTATTTT.